Here is one T cell receptor beta chain with its context. These data come from a study of lymphopenia after photon versus proton radiotherapy. Only in-frame clones appear in the TCRdb table, and some are missing; sequencing was by immunoSEQ multiplex PCR. Of 9,500 to 15,000 clones in the sample, 89% were seen once. This receptor was taken from a man aged 55-75 years with pancreatic cancer. The specimen comprised peripheral blood, sampled from a patient treated with proton-based radiotherapy.

CDR3 region: CASTRGRDTGELFF. DNA for the CDR3: TGTGCCAGCACCCGGGGGAGGGACACCGGGGAGCTGTTTTTT. J is TRBJ2-2 and V is TRBV9; 7 nucleotides line up with TRBD2. CDR3 length: 14 residues. The V segment lost 6 bases and the J segment 3 bases; nucleotides outside the gene matches: 5. Germline values: CDR1 SGDLS, CDR2 YYNGEE.